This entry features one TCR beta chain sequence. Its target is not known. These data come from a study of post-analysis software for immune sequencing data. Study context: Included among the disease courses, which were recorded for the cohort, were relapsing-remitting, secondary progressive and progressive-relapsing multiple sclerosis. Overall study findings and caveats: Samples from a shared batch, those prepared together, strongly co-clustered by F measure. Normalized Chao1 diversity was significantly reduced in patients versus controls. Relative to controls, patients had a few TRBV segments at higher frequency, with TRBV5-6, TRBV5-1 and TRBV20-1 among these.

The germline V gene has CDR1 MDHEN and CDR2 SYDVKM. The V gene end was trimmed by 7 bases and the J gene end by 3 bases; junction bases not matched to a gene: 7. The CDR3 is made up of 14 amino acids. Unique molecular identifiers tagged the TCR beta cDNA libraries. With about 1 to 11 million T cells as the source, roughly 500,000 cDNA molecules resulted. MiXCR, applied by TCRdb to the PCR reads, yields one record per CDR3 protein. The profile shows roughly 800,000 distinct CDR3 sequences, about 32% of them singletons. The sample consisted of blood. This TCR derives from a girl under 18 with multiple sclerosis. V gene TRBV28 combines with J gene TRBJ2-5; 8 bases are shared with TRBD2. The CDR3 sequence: CASTPTSAEETQYF. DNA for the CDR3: TGTGCCAGCACCCCGACTAGCGCTGAAGAGACCCAGTACTTC.